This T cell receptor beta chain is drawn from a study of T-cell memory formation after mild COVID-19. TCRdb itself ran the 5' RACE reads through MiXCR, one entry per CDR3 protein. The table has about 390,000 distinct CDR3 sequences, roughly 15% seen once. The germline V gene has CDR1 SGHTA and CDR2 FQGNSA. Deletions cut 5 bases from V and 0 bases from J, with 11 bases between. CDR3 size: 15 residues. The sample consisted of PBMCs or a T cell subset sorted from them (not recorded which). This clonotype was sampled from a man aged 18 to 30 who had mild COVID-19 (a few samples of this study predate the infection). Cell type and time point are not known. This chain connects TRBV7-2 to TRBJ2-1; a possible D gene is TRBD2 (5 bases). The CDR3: CASSPPDSSYNEQFF. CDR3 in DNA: TGTGCCAGCAGCCCACCGGACTCCTCCTACAATGAGCAGTTCTTC.